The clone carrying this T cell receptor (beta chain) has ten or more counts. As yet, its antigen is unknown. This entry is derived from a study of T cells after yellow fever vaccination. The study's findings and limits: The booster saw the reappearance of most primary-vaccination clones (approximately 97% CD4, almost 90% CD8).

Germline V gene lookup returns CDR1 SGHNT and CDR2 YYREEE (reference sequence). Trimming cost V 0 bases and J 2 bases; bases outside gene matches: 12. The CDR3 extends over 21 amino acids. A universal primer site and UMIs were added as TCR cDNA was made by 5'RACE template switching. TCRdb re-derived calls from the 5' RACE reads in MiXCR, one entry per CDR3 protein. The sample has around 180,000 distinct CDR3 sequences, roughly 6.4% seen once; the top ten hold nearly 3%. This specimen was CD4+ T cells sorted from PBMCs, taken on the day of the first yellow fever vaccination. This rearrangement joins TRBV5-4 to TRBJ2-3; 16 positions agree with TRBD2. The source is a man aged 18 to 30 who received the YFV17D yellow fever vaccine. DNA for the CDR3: TGTGCCAGCAGCTTGGAGGGACCGGGACTAGCGGGGGGGCTTCTCACAGATACGCAGTATTTT. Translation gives CASSLEGPGLAGGLLTDTQYF. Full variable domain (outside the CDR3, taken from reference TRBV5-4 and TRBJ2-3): ETGVTQSPTHLIKTRGQQVTLRCSSQSGHNTVSWYQQALGQGPQFIFQYYREEENGRGNFPPRFSGLQFPNYSSELNVNALELDDSALYLCASSLEGPGLAGGLLTDTQYFGPGTRLTVL.